Included here is one TCR beta chain sequence, with context. There are many counts of this clonotype. No cognate antigen has been identified for it. Within one base of it there is no much larger clone, and no base qualities were kept. This sample stems from a study of T cell repertoires in cytomegalovirus infection (dated by TCRdb to between 2018 and 2020). Looking at the study overall: Donor HLA type was relevant to the analysis, because carriage of CMV infection together with the matching HLA type was indicated by public TCR beta signatures. General study outcomes and caveats: The ex vivo response was dominated by HLA-C-restricted CMV-specific TCR beta clonotypes, and the single most frequent clonotype in two of eight donors was supplied by these HLA-C-restricted clonotypes. Cumulative frequency of public TCR beta family members discriminated carriers of CMV infection plus the relevant HLA type in this cohort and an independent approximately 340-donor cohort.

Instrument on record: Illumina HiSeq 1500. In-frame beta chains were kept once TCRdb had trimmed the public reads at Q25 with fastp and called clones with MiXCR. A single entry per CDR3 protein holds the most common genes and DNA from its merged rows. Here the sample has about 400,000 distinct CDR3 sequences; less than 20% occur a single time. Jointly, the top ten make up around 8.6% of the sample. Deletion took 8 bases off V and 4 bases off J, with a span of 14 bases between the germline ends. CDR1 SGHTA and CDR2 FQGNSA were looked up in the germline V gene. The CDR3 holds 13 amino acids from the cysteine to the phenylalanine. Only the CDR3 part of the read is kept: 39 bases, read in frame from the first base.

Sequencing input: PBMCs. The sequence derives from a human donor in good health (CMV status not recorded). Some clones in this sample may be carry-over from other donors' samples. This chain joins TRBV7-2 to TRBJ1-2, with the D gene not confidently named. The DNA sequence is TGTGCCAGCCCATGGGGTCGTGGCTATGGCTACACCTTC. It translates to CASPWGRGYGYTF.